Listed below are T cell receptor beta chains from one sample, sequenced in a study of blood T cell repertoires in COVID-19. Sequenced by immunoSEQ multiplex PCR; TCRdb stores in-frame clones only, minus some. This table has 170,000 or so clones, roughly 86% appearing once. The material sequenced was peripheral blood. The receptors stem from a man aged 35 to 55 with active or convalescent COVID-19. The CDR3 runs from the conserved cysteine through the conserved F or W. The D gene is left open where the match is weak. The size field is filled for only some rows; it gives once, few, many or a size class.

cdr3_nt cdr3_aa clone_size d_call j_call v_call
TGCGCCAGCAGCATCGGGACAGGGGTGTCCTACGAGCAGTACTTC CASSIGTGVSYEQYF . TRBD1 TRBJ2-7 TRBV5-1
TGTGCCAGCAGCCCCTCTACAACTAATGAAAAACTGTTTTTT CASSPSTTNEKLFF once . TRBJ1-4 TRBV7-9
TGTGCCAGCAGTTTAAGTGGGACAGCACCTACCTACGAGCAGTACTTC CASSLSGTAPTYEQYF . TRBD1 TRBJ2-7 TRBV27
TGCGCCAGCAGTCTAGCGGGGCACACAGATACGCAGTATTTT CASSLAGHTDTQYF . TRBD2 TRBJ2-3 TRBV5-1
TGTGCCAGCAGCTTGCTCCTCGCGGAGACCCAGTACTTC CASSLLLAETQYF . . TRBJ2-5 TRBV5-5
TGCGCCAGCAGCTTACCAGGGCAACCACCCTACGAGCAGTACTTC CASSLPGQPPYEQYF once . TRBJ2-7 TRBV5-1
TGTGCCAGCGCCGGACTAGCGACATCCTACGAGCAGTACTTC CASAGLATSYEQYF . TRBD2 TRBJ2-7 TRBV28
TGTGCCAGCAGCCGGGACAGGGATACTGAAGCTTTCTTT CASSRDRDTEAFF . TRBD1 TRBJ1-1 TRBV7-3
TGTGCCAGCCAGACAGGGGCCCCTTATAATTCACCCCTCCACTTT CASQTGAPYNSPLHF few TRBD1 TRBJ1-6 TRBV18
TGTGCCAGCAGCCAAGATGGGACTAGCGGCAATGAGCAGTTCTTC CASSQDGTSGNEQFF . TRBD2 TRBJ2-1 TRBV14
TGTGCCAGCAGGGGCAGGGGGCAAGAGACCCAGTACTTC CASRGRGQETQYF . TRBD1 TRBJ2-5 TRBV27
TGCGCCAGCAGCTTGGGGACAGGGGTGGAAAAACTGTTTTTT CASSLGTGVEKLFF . TRBD1 TRBJ1-4 TRBV5-1
TGTGCCTGGCAACCCGGGACAGGGCTGGGGGATGAGCAGTTCTTC CAWQPGTGLGDEQFF . TRBD1 TRBJ2-1 TRBV30
TGTGCCAGCAGCCCGTCGGGATCCTACAATGAGCAGTTCTTC CASSPSGSYNEQFF few . TRBJ2-1 TRBV6-6
TGTGCCAGCAGCTCCCAAACAGGGAACTATGGCTACACCTTC CASSSQTGNYGYTF . . TRBJ1-2 TRBV7-2
TGTGCCAGCAGTCACCGGTATATAACTAACTATGGCTACACCTTC CASSHRYITNYGYTF . . TRBJ1-2 TRBV28
TGTGCCAGCAGCTTAGGGGGCGCCCCCCCTGAGCAGTTCTTC CASSLGGAPPEQFF . . TRBJ2-1 TRBV7-8
TGTGCCAGCAGCCCGGGACAGTTCTACAATGAGCAGTTCTTC CASSPGQFYNEQFF . . TRBJ2-1 TRBV21-1
TGTGCCAGCAGCTTAACACAGAGTGGTAATCAGCCCCAGCATTTT CASSLTQSGNQPQHF few . TRBJ1-5 TRBV7-6
TGTGCCACCAGCGGCCTCGTCTACAATGAGCAGTTCTTC CATSGLVYNEQFF . . TRBJ2-1 TRBV7-2
TGTGCCTGGAGGGTGACAGGGCTGCCCGGAAACACCATATATTTT CAWRVTGLPGNTIYF few TRBD1 TRBJ1-3 TRBV30
TGTGCCAGCGGTAGGGACAGGGATCAGCCCCAGCATTTT CASGRDRDQPQHF . TRBD1 TRBJ1-5 TRBV6-5
TGCGCCAGCAGCCATGAACAGGGAACCTATGGCTACACCTTC CASSHEQGTYGYTF few . TRBJ1-2 TRBV4-1
TGTGCCAGCAGCTTGGCCACTGGGAACACTGAAGCTTTCTTT CASSLATGNTEAFF . . TRBJ1-1 TRBV5-4
TGTGCTAGTGGCCGGGGGGCCGGGCCAGATACGCAGTATTTT CASGRGAGPDTQYF . . TRBJ2-3 TRBV12-5
TGTGCCAGCAGGGGCAGATCCTACGAGCAGTACTTC CASRGRSYEQYF . . TRBJ2-7 TRBV2
TGTGCCAGCAGCTTTGCGGGGGGTTATATCGGGGAGCTGTTTTTT CASSFAGGYIGELFF . TRBD2 TRBJ2-2 TRBV7-8
TGTGCCAGCAGTGAGCCAGGGTGGTCTGGAAACACCATATATTTT CASSEPGWSGNTIYF . . TRBJ1-3 TRBV6-1
TGTGCCTGGAGTGTAGCGGGCGGACTTCCCTACGAGCAGTACTTC CAWSVAGGLPYEQYF . . TRBJ2-7 TRBV30
TGCGCCAGCAGTCCGGATAGCGGGGGATACACCGGGGAGCTGTTTTTT CASSPDSGGYTGELFF . TRBD2 TRBJ2-2 TRBV4-3
TGTGCCAGTAGTATGGCCGGGACAGGCTATGGCTACACCTTC CASSMAGTGYGYTF . TRBD1 TRBJ1-2 TRBV19
TGTGCCAGCAGCCAAGACGGACTAGCGGGCATCACCGGGGAGCTGTTTTTT CASSQDGLAGITGELFF once TRBD2 TRBJ2-2 TRBV3-1/TRBV3-2
TGTGCCAGCAGATATGGACAGGTGTACGAGCAGTACTTC CASRYGQVYEQYF . TRBD1 TRBJ2-7 TRBV12-3/TRBV12-4
TGCGCCAGCAGATTTACAGGGGACACTGAAGCTTTCTTT CASRFTGDTEAFF . TRBD1 TRBJ1-1 TRBV5-1
TGCAGTGCCAGGGGCTCCGAGACCCAGTACTTC CSARGSETQYF . . TRBJ2-5 TRBV20-1